What follows are 26 T cell receptor beta chains derived from one specimen sequenced in a study of cytotoxic CD8 clonotypes in ibrutinib-treated CLL. TCRdb's copy holds only in-frame clones and misses some; the assay was immunoSEQ multiplex PCR. The sample consists of thousands of clones, 60% to 80% of them appearing once. Specimen: PBMCs, collected before ibrutinib treatment. These receptors were obtained from a human donor with chronic lymphocytic leukemia.

As concerns this clone: Distinct nucleotide sequences in the sample also encode this CDR3. The V and J genes are TRBV5-1 and TRBJ1-2; 8 bases align to TRBD1. V lost 2 bases, J lost 5 bases, and 8 bases stayed unmatched. The CDR3 has 15 residues. The V gene's germline CDR1 is SGHRS and CDR2 YFSETQ. Here the CDR3 reads CASSFGAGGGYGYTF. For the CDR3, the DNA is TGCGCCAGCAGCTTCGGGGCAGGGGGCGGGTATGGCTACACCTTC.

The chain couples TRBV5-8 to TRBJ2-1; 13 bases are a match to TRBD2. The CDR3 totals 16 residues. J was trimmed by 6 bases and V by 4 bases; bases with no gene match: 7. The germline CDR1 and CDR2 sequences are SGHTS and YDEGEE. CDR3 residues: CASSGRTSGRLNEQFF. CDR3 DNA: TGTGCCAGCAGCGGGAGGACTAGCGGGAGACTCAATGAGCAGTTCTTC.

Relative to its sample, this clone is medium-sized. The rearrangement uses TRBV29-1 and TRBJ2-7; perhaps TRBD1 as D (6 bases). The CDR3 totals 13 residues. V was shortened by 5 bases and J by 2 bases, with 13 bases between the two germline ends. CDR1 is SQVTM, CDR2 ANQGSEA, per germline. CDR3 protein: CSVRRQETYEQYF. CDR3 sequence (DNA): TGCAGCGTTCGGAGACAGGAAACCTACGAGCAGTACTTC.

The V and J genes are TRBV5-4 and TRBJ2-3; 10 bases match TRBD2. V shed 4 bases and J 2 bases; nucleotides not matched to a gene: 7. The germline gives CDR1 SGHNT, CDR2 YYREEE (reference sequence). The CDR3 is 16 residues long. CDR3 protein: CASSVGGLAFTDTQYF. CDR3 in DNA: TGTGCCAGCAGCGTGGGGGGACTAGCGTTCACAGATACGCAGTATTTT.

This chain's CDR3 is CASSQVWPTWEQYF. CDR3 bases: TGTGCCAGCAGCCAAGTATGGCCGACATGGGAGCAGTACTTC. The genes are TRBV14 and TRBJ2-7; no definite D call. Germline CDR1 is SGHDN and CDR2 is FVKESK. V was cut by 1 base and J by 7 bases, with 14 bases left in between. The CDR3 runs to 14 residues.

This clone was counted between two and nine times. This sequence joins TRBV28 and TRBJ2-7, with D hard to call. In germline, CDR1 is MDHEN, CDR2 SYDVKM. The CDR3 runs to 15 residues. Trimming shortened V by 6 bases and J by 0 bases, and 15 bases separated the two germline ends. CDR3 in DNA: TGTGCCAGCAGCCCTCTGGCAGTAGGCTCCTACGAGCAGTACTTC. The encoded protein is CASSPLAVGSYEQYF.

The chain couples TRBV5-1 to TRBJ2-3, with 8 nucleotides matching TRBD1. The CDR3 totals 15 residues. CDR1 is SGHRS and CDR2 is YFSETQ in the germline V gene. Germline trimming cut 4 bases from V and 3 bases from J; bases unmatched to any gene: 7. CDR3 coding DNA: TGCGCCAGCAGCGGGGGACAGGACCTTACAGATACGCAGTATTTT. Its protein product is CASSGGQDLTDTQYF.

This clone came up once. The rearrangement uses TRBV7-6 and TRBJ2-2, with D possibly being TRBD2 (6 bases). V lost 11 bases to trimming and J lost 0 bases, with 19 bases between them. The CDR3 runs 16 residues. Looked up from germline, CDR1 is SGHVS and CDR2 is FNYEAQ. The CDR3 region is CAVEPGDHTNTGELFF. CDR3 nucleotide sequence: TGTGCCGTCGAGCCGGGGGACCACACGAACACCGGGGAGCTGTTTTTT.

The chain links TRBV27 to TRBJ1-4; maybe TRBD1 (5 bases). The V end lost 8 bases, the J end lost 1 base, and 11 bases lay between the germline ends. The CDR3 loop spans 14 amino acids. The germline CDR1 and CDR2 sequences are MNHEY and SMNVEV (reference sequence). CDR3 DNA: TGTGCCAGCTCCCAGGGTAGAACTAATGAAAAACTGTTTTTT. Amino acid sequence: CASSQGRTNEKLFF.

The rearrangement uses TRBV25-1 and TRBJ1-5, with D perhaps matching TRBD1 (5 bases). CDR3 length: 14 amino acids. The V and J ends lost 3 bases and 3 bases respectively, with 9 bases between them. The germline V gene encodes CDR1 MGHDK and CDR2 SYGVNS. CDR3 in amino acids: CASSDSGYNQPQHF. The DNA of the CDR3 is TGTGCCAGCAGTGACTCAGGGTACAATCAGCCCCAGCATTTT.

The gene calls are TRBV7-8 and TRBJ1-5; a weak D match, TRBD1 (5 bases). CDR3 length: 16 amino acids. V was cut by 6 bases and J by 3 bases, with 18 bases left in between. Germline CDR1 reads SGHVS; CDR2 reads FQNEAQ. As DNA, the CDR3 is TGTGCCAGCAGGGCCGCAGGGCGCCGCATCAATCAGCCCCAGCATTTT. Translated: CASRAAGRRINQPQHF.

This chain uses TRBV2 with TRBJ2-7; 8 nucleotides align to TRBD1. With 4 bases clipped from V and 3 bases from J, the junction kept 23 bases outside the gene matches. There are 20 residues in the CDR3. The V gene's germline CDR1 is SNHLY and CDR2 FYNNEI. The CDR3: CASSGPPLGQANRNYYEQYF. In DNA, the CDR3 is TGTGCCAGCAGTGGGCCCCCCCTGGGACAGGCAAACAGAAACTACTACGAGCAGTACTTC.

The chain recombines TRBV6-5 with TRBJ1-2; D possibly corresponds to TRBD1 (5 bases). The CDR3 is 13 residues long. In germline, CDR1 is MNHEY, CDR2 SVGAGI. Trimming stripped 6 bases from V and 4 bases from J, with 12 bases between. Here the CDR3 reads CASSSGISYGYTF. The CDR3 bases are TGTGCCAGCAGCTCAGGGATTTCCTATGGCTACACCTTC.

The CDR3 DNA follows: TGCGCCAGCAGCCAAGATAGGGGGGTAGCGGGAGCTAAAGATACGCAGTATTTT. Translated, it gives CASSQDRGVAGAKDTQYF. The J gene is TRBJ2-3, the V gene TRBV4-1, with 9 positions matching TRBD2. V gave up 0 bases and J gave up 5 bases; unmatched junction bases: 12. Germline V CDR1 and CDR2: MGHRA, YSYEKL. The CDR3 totals 18 residues.

This rearrangement joins TRBV9 to TRBJ2-2; 9 bases fit TRBD2. CDR3 length: 16 amino acids. Germline CDR1 and CDR2: SGDLS and YYNGEE. Germline trimming cut 4 bases from V and 8 bases from J; bases unmatched to any gene: 12. This chain's CDR3 is CASSIQPGLAGGELFF. CDR3 coding DNA: TGTGCCAGCAGCATCCAGCCGGGACTAGCCGGGGGGGAGCTGTTTTTT. Looking up the rest from reference TRBV9 and TRBJ2-2 gives the full variable domain: DSGVTQTPKHLITATGQRVTLRCSPRSGDLSVYWYQQSLDQGLQFLIQYYNGEERAKGNILERFSAQQFPDLHSELNLSSLELGDSALYFCASSIQPGLAGGELFFGEGSRLTVL.

This chain uses TRBV19 with TRBJ2-3; D may be TRBD2 (6 bases). The V end lost 4 bases, the J end lost 6 bases, and 8 bases lay between the germline ends. CDR3 length equals 12 residues. Germline CDR1 reads LNHDA; CDR2 reads SQIVND (reference sequence). As DNA, the CDR3 is TGTGCCAGTAGTACGGCGGGGGATACGCAGTATTTT. This encodes CASSTAGDTQYF.

The rearrangement joins TRBV19 to TRBJ1-5; the D is unclear. The CDR3 loop spans 12 amino acids. The germline V gene has CDR1 LNHDA and CDR2 SQIVND (reference sequence). The V and J ends lost 7 bases and 6 bases respectively, with 10 bases between them. The CDR3 nucleotides are TGTGCCAGTATGTTGGATACTCAGCCCCAGCATTTT. Its translation: CASMLDTQPQHF.

The chain employs TRBV27 and TRBJ1-5; no clear D gene. V lost 3 bases to trimming and J lost 4 bases, with 7 bases between them. The CDR3 runs 13 residues. Germline lookup yields CDR1 MNHEY and CDR2 SMNVEV (reference sequence). The chain's CDR3 is CASSLVRNQPQHF. In nucleotides, the CDR3 is TGTGCCAGCAGTTTGGTCCGGAATCAGCCCCAGCATTTT.

The chain is built from TRBV9 and TRBJ2-2, with a weak D call TRBD1 (5 bases). V lost 0 bases and J lost 6, with 9 bases in between. The CDR3 consists of 14 residues. Germline CDR1 SGDLS, CDR2 YYNGEE. The CDR3 nucleotides read TGTGCCAGCAGCGTAGACCCGACAGCCGGGGAGCTGTTTTTT. It specifies CASSVDPTAGELFF.

The table lists this clone with a count of one. This chain uses TRBV29-1 with TRBJ2-7; 7 positions agree with TRBD1. The junction had 3 bases not matched to a gene; V was cut back by 1 base and J by 3 bases. This CDR3 comprises 13 residues. CDR1 SQVTM and CDR2 ANQGSEA come from the germline V gene. CDR3 region: CSVEGAGGYEQYF. The CDR3 DNA reads as TGCAGCGTTGAAGGGGCAGGGGGCTACGAGCAGTACTTC.

This rearrangement joins TRBV4-1 to TRBJ2-1, with 7 positions matching TRBD2. The CDR3 has 17 amino acids. CDR1 is MGHRA, CDR2 YSYEKL, per germline. V lost 3 bases to trimming and J lost 1 base; unmatched junction nucleotides: 9. CDR3 protein: CASSQVLADLSYNEQFF. CDR3 nucleotides: TGCGCCAGCAGCCAGGTTCTAGCGGACTTGTCCTACAATGAGCAGTTCTTC.

This clone was found a few times. This rearrangement joins TRBV19 to TRBJ2-7, with D maybe TRBD1 (6 bases). Deletions cut 11 bases from V and 0 bases from J, with 20 bases between. Germline V gene sequence: CDR1 LNHDA, CDR2 SQIVND (reference sequence). The CDR3 is made up of 15 amino acids. CDR3: CASKRTAGDSYEQYF. The CDR3 DNA is TGTGCCTCTAAAAGGACGGCAGGGGACTCCTACGAGCAGTACTTC.

The chain employs TRBV7-8 and TRBJ2-7; 7 bases fit TRBD2. With V trimmed by 2 bases and J by 7 bases, 14 bases remained unmatched. The germline V gene encodes CDR1 SGHVS and CDR2 FQNEAQ. The CDR3 has 16 residues. CDR3 DNA: TGTGCCAGCAGCTTACGGGCGGGAGCTAACCGGGGGGAGCAGTACTTC. Residues: CASSLRAGANRGEQYF.

This clone was counted a few times. The V gene is TRBV28, the J gene TRBJ1-6; D gene uncertain. Trimming removed 7 bases at V and 3 bases at J, with 7 bases between. Germline CDR1 reads MDHEN; CDR2 reads SYDVKM. The CDR3 is made up of 13 amino acids. The CDR3 DNA reads as TGTGCCAGCAATCTAAACTATAATTCACCCCTCCACTTT. As protein: CASNLNYNSPLHF.

The gene calls are TRBV6-4 and TRBJ2-1, with D unclear. The V end was cut by 6 bases, the J end by 0 bases, with 15 bases between. The CDR3 consists of 16 residues. Germline V gene lookup returns CDR1 MRHNA and CDR2 SNTAGT. The chain's CDR3 is CASRVLVSLSYNEQFF. The CDR3, as DNA: TGTGCCAGCAGGGTTCTAGTGTCCCTCTCCTACAATGAGCAGTTCTTC.

The V gene is TRBV5-5, the J gene TRBJ2-5; 7 bases match TRBD2. J lost 4 bases, V lost 4 bases, and 4 bases had no gene match. This CDR3 has 13 residues. The germline gives CDR1 SGHKS, CDR2 YYEKEE (reference sequence). The CDR3 region has the DNA TGTGCCAGCAGCACGACTAGCCCAGAGACCCAGTACTTC. Its translation: CASSTTSPETQYF. The variable domain in full, completed from reference TRBV5-5 and TRBJ2-5, reads DAGVTQSPTHLIKTRGQQVTLRCSPISGHKSVSWYQQVLGQGPQFIFQYYEKEERGRGNFPDRFSARQFPNYSSELNVNALLLGDSALYLCASSTTSPETQYFGPGTRLLVL.